This T cell receptor (beta chain) came from a study of blood T cell repertoires in COVID-19 (dated by TCRdb to about 2020). In the study overall: Samples from collaborators originated in the United States, Italy and Spain and spanned both the acute and convalescent phases of COVID-19. The material from the prospective study consisted of cDNA or gDNA derived from T cells, B-cell-depleted T cells, or PBMCs. Subjects who had been exposed to COVID-19, were actively infected with it, or had recovered from it provided the deeply sampled blood TCRbeta repertoires that made up the dataset. A freely available public database, intended as a resource for researchers studying the immune response to SARS-CoV-2, is where the repertoires were released. Samples came from the ongoing ImmuneRACE study (first 160 participants) plus 1,254 subjects from 6 global collaborators. A de-identified subject ID, COVID-19 status, age in years and sex were almost always included in the sample metadata. Where available, HLA class I and class II types were obtained from metadata supplied by the sample provider rather than from assay-based typing. Results the study describes overall, beyond this receptor: How much clinical and demographic metadata was included differed by source and by participant, and the metadata was provided uncurated.

In this sample, this clone turned up once. There is no known antigen for this receptor. No quality values exist for individual bases; no much larger clone is one base distant. TCRbeta CDR3 regions were amplified from genomic DNA by means of the immunoSEQ Assay, a bias-controlled multiplex PCR. Turning to the authors' computational methods: Nucleated cell counts per sample were estimated from amplification of reference gene primers within the assay. To quantify the absolute abundance of each unique TCRbeta CDR3 rearrangement, sequence reads were collapsed and filtered. For each sample, productive Simpson clonality was calculated by taking the square root of Simpson's diversity index across productive rearrangements. Entries here come from immuneACCESS through TCRdb and include only in-frame sequences with V and J called. Some clones fail to appear in such tables; in the studies checked, an unresolved V gene covers under half of the shortfall, and the cause of the remainder is unknown. That table is the source of V, J and clone size, and D and trimming were worked out from the DNA. In all, the sample holds approximately 120,000 clones, and about 86% of those were seen once. The ten largest account for 5.9% of the sample.

Each collaborating institution followed its own protocols to collect whole blood in K2EDTA tubes. For TCRbeta analysis, collaborators shipped samples as frozen whole blood, isolated PBMCs, or DNA extracted from either of those sample types. The V and J ends are trimmed by 1 base and 0 bases, leaving 16 bases between them. CDR1 is given as LGHNT and CDR2 as FRNRAP, both from the germline V gene. Counted from cysteine to phenylalanine, this CDR3 has 17 amino acids. Here the CDR3 DNA is all that survives: 51 bases in frame from base 1. In this chain, TRBV12-5 is recombined with TRBJ2-7; the D gene is possibly TRBD2, with 7 bases matching. The source material was peripheral blood. The origin of this receptor is a man older than 75 with active or convalescent COVID-19. The CDR3 reads as follows: CASGLAAGAPFSYEQYF. The nucleotides are TGTGCTAGTGGTTTGGCCGCGGGGGCCCCCTTCTCCTACGAGCAGTACTTC.